A single sample gave rise to the 32 T cell receptor beta chains below, sequenced in a study of CD8 T cells in Susac syndrome. RNA in amounts of roughly 0.5 to 1 ug was reverse transcribed with random hexamers. TCRdb re-analysed the immunoSEQ multiplex PCR reads in MiXCR, keeping a single row per CDR3 protein. The sample has 75,000 to 100,000 distinct CDR3 sequences; 85% to 95% are singletons. The sequenced sample consisted of CD8+ T cells from PBMCs. The receptors come from a human donor in good health.

The chain recombines TRBV13 with TRBJ2-1; D possibly corresponds to TRBD2 (6 bases). The CDR3 covers 14 residues. The V and J ends lost 4 bases and 2 bases respectively, with 9 bases between them. In germline, CDR1 is PRHDT, CDR2 FYEKMQ (reference sequence). The CDR3 loop reads CASSSREPYNEQFF. The DNA of the CDR3 is TGTGCCAGCAGCTCCCGGGAGCCCTACAATGAGCAGTTCTTC.

V and J are TRBV20-1 and TRBJ1-1; D gene uncertain. The CDR3 is 12 residues long. The V end lost 6 bases, the J end lost 3 bases, and 11 bases lay between the germline ends. CDR1 and CDR2 from the germline V gene are DFQATT and SNEGSKA (reference sequence). CDR3 sequence (DNA): TGCAGTGCACGGTGGGAGGACACTGAAGCTTTCTTT. Its translation is CSARWEDTEAFF.

V usage is TRBV3-1 and J usage is TRBJ2-1, with D possibly TRBD2 on 7 matching bases. CDR3 length: 17 residues. V was trimmed by 2 bases and J by 5 bases, leaving 19 bases between them. Germline-derived CDR1 and CDR2 are LGHDT and YNNKEL (reference sequence). The chain's CDR3 is CASSQQGRENYHNEQFF. The CDR3 DNA reads TGTGCCAGCAGCCAACAGGGGCGGGAGAACTATCACAATGAGCAGTTCTTC.

The CDR3 DNA reads TGTGCCAGCAGTCGGACAGGGGGCAAGAACTATGGCTACACCTTC. This sequence encodes CASSRTGGKNYGYTF. The chain links TRBV12-3 or TRBV12-4 to TRBJ1-2, with TRBD1 matching over 11 bases. This CDR3 comprises 15 residues. The V segment lost 5 bases and the J segment 2 bases; nucleotides outside the gene matches: 4.

The chain employs TRBV7-9 and TRBJ1-5; D unresolved. CDR3 size: 13 residues. Germline lookup yields CDR1 SEHNR and CDR2 FQNEAQ (reference sequence). Trimming cost V 0 bases and J 6 bases, with 6 bases left between them. This CDR3 reads CASSLAPLQPQHF. In DNA, the CDR3 is TGTGCCAGCAGCTTAGCTCCACTTCAGCCCCAGCATTTT.

This chain uses TRBV15 with TRBJ2-7, with 8 nucleotides matching TRBD2. J was trimmed by 3 bases and V by 0 bases; bases with no gene match: 1. This CDR3 comprises 14 residues. CDR1 LNHNV and CDR2 YYDKDF come from the germline V gene (reference sequence). CDR3 bases: TGTGCCACCAGCAGAGAGGGACTAGACTACGAGCAGTACTTC. Translating gives CATSREGLDYEQYF. Variable domain in full (rest from reference TRBV15 and TRBJ2-7): DAMVIQNPRYQVTQFGKPVTLSCSQTLNHNVMYWYQQKSSQAPKLLFHYYDKDFNNEADTPDNFQSRRPNTSFCFLDIRSPGLGDTAMYLCATSREGLDYEQYFGPGTRLTVT.

The genes are TRBV20-1 and TRBJ2-7; no reliable D call. The CDR3 has 14 residues. Germline V lookup: CDR1 DFQATT, CDR2 SNEGSKA (reference sequence). With 0 bases removed from V and 5 bases from J, the gap between germline ends came to 14 bases. The CDR3, as DNA: TGCAGTGCTAGAGATCGTGGTTTTGGAGACGAGCAGTACGTC. It codes for CSARDRGFGDEQYV.

J is TRBJ1-2 and V is TRBV4-1, with 7 bases lining up with TRBD1. The trim removed 3 bases at V and 6 bases at J, leaving 10 bases unmatched. The CDR3 length is 15 residues. Germline V gives CDR1 MGHRA, CDR2 YSYEKL. CDR3 in amino acids: CASSQGHGTANGYTF. In DNA, the CDR3 is TGCGCCAGCAGCCAGGGCCACGGGACAGCGAATGGCTACACCTTC.

The genes are TRBV20-1 and TRBJ2-7, with 7 bases fitting TRBD1. Germline loops: CDR1 DFQATT, CDR2 SNEGSKA (reference sequence). This CDR3 has 12 residues. Unmatched junction bases numbered 5, after V lost 6 bases and J lost 3 bases. The CDR3 DNA sequence: TGCAGTGCCGATGGGGACAGCTACGAGCAGTACGTC. Its protein product is CSADGDSYEQYV.

In nucleotides, the CDR3 is TGCAGCGTTGAAGCAGGGTCTAATGGCTACACCTTC. It is translated as CSVEAGSNGYTF. V usage is TRBV29-1 and J usage is TRBJ1-2; perhaps TRBD1 as D (5 bases). CDR3 size: 12 residues. Trimming shortened V by 1 base and J by 6 bases, and 9 bases separated the two germline ends. Germline V gene data show CDR1 as SQVTM and CDR2 as ANQGSEA.

The genes are TRBV20-1 and TRBJ2-7; 7 bases match TRBD2. Germline-derived CDR1 and CDR2 are DFQATT and SNEGSKA (reference sequence). Germline trimming cut 1 base from V and 2 bases from J; bases unmatched to any gene: 17. CDR3 length: 18 residues. As DNA, the CDR3 is TGCAGTGCTAGAGGGACTAGAGTTTTTTCCGGACTACCCTACGAGCAGTACGTC. Encoded protein: CSARGTRVFSGLPYEQYV.

The chain links TRBV19 to TRBJ1-1, with a weak D call TRBD1 (5 bases). The V end lost 5 bases, the J end lost 1 base, and 14 bases lay between the germline ends. The CDR3 contains 15 residues. Germline lookup yields CDR1 LNHDA and CDR2 SQIVND (reference sequence). CDR3 loop: CASSPRDRENTEAFF. DNA for the CDR3: TGTGCCAGTAGTCCCCGGGACCGAGAGAACACTGAAGCTTTCTTT.

The chain couples TRBV4-1 to TRBJ1-3; no firm D call. This CDR3 spans 17 amino acids. In germline, CDR1 is MGHRA, CDR2 YSYEKL. Trimming removed 5 bases from V and 2 bases from J, with 19 bases in between. CDR3 sequence (DNA): TGCGCCAGCAGCGGTGCCCCGAAGGGTATTCCTGGAAACACCATATATTTT. This codes for CASSGAPKGIPGNTIYF.

The chain links TRBV4-1 to TRBJ2-1; TRBD2 might be the D (6 bases). The CDR3 covers 15 residues. Germline V gene data show CDR1 as MGHRA and CDR2 as YSYEKL. The V end was cut by 7 bases, the J end by 4 bases, with 17 bases between. In DNA, the CDR3 is TGCGCCAGCACCGGAGGGGAGTTGGGATACAATGAGCAGTTCTTC. This translates into CASTGGELGYNEQFF.

The rearrangement joins TRBV2 to TRBJ2-7, with D maybe TRBD2 (5 bases). The CDR3 runs to 12 residues. The germline V gene has CDR1 SNHLY and CDR2 FYNNEI. V shed 6 bases and J shed 4 bases, with 10 bases lying between them. CDR3 residues: CASSRAGYEQYF. In DNA, the CDR3 is TGTGCCAGCAGCCGCGCGGGTTACGAGCAGTACTTC.

The chain employs TRBV4-1 and TRBJ1-2; TRBD1 might be the D (6 bases). The CDR3 extends over 14 amino acids. V was cut by 4 bases and J by 4 bases, with 13 bases left in between. Looked up from germline, CDR1 is MGHRA and CDR2 is YSYEKL. The CDR3 sequence is CASSLAGVVYGYTF. CDR3 in DNA: TGCGCCAGCAGCCTGGCAGGGGTTGTCTATGGCTACACCTTC.

The rearrangement links TRBV27 to TRBJ2-4; D is unclear. The germline gives CDR1 MNHEY, CDR2 SMNVEV (reference sequence). The V end lost 8 bases, the J end lost 9 bases, and 17 bases lay between the germline ends. The CDR3 totals 13 residues. The CDR3 reads CASAVAPRTIQYF. CDR3 DNA: TGTGCCAGCGCGGTCGCACCCCGAACCATTCAGTACTTC.

The chain is built from TRBV9 and TRBJ2-1, with a weak D call TRBD1 (6 bases). CDR3 length equals 14 residues. Trimming removed 3 bases at V and 2 bases at J, with 9 bases between. Germline V CDR1 and CDR2: SGDLS, YYNGEE. In DNA, the CDR3 is TGTGCCAGCAGCGCCTCAGGGGCCTACAATGAGCAGTTCTTC. It yields the protein CASSASGAYNEQFF.

The rearrangement links TRBV28 to TRBJ2-3; a weak D match, TRBD2 (6 bases). The CDR3 consists of 22 residues. The germline V gene has CDR1 MDHEN and CDR2 SYDVKM. The V and J ends lost 3 bases and 2 bases respectively, with 33 bases between them. CDR3 DNA: TGTGCCAGCAGTTTTGGGAGGCCCTGGCCTTATCAGTCACCCACTGTCACAGATACGCAGTATTTT. Translated, it gives CASSFGRPWPYQSPTVTDTQYF.

A single count supports this clonotype. The chain couples TRBV7-8 to TRBJ1-1, with no clear D. The CDR3 is 15 residues long. Germline CDR1 reads SGHVS; CDR2 reads FQNEAQ. Trimming shortened V by 6 bases and J by 1 base, and 15 bases separated the two germline ends. The CDR3 DNA reads as TGTGCCAGCAGTAAAGTACGGACGGGGAACACTGAAGCTTTCTTT. This sequence encodes CASSKVRTGNTEAFF.

The chain joins TRBV15 to TRBJ2-7, with 7 bases aligning to TRBD1. The CDR3 extends over 12 amino acids. V lost 5 bases to trimming and J lost 2 bases; unmatched junction nucleotides: 0. The germline V gene has CDR1 LNHNV and CDR2 YYDKDF (reference sequence). CDR3 DNA sequence: TGTGCCACCAGCGGACAGGCCTACGAGCAGTACTTC. Encoded protein: CATSGQAYEQYF.

V and J are TRBV2 and TRBJ1-2; possibly TRBD1 for D (6 bases). V was cut by 6 bases and J by 8 bases, with 25 bases left in between. Germline loops: CDR1 SNHLY, CDR2 FYNNEI. The CDR3 spans 16 residues. CDR3 DNA: TGTGCCAGCAGCGATGGCTCGGGGGGCGACCTTGGCGGCTACACCTTC. It specifies CASSDGSGGDLGGYTF.

This clonotype was recorded only once. The chain links TRBV27 to TRBJ1-2, with TRBD1 as a possible D gene (5 bases). This CDR3 is built from 19 residues. Germline loops: CDR1 MNHEY, CDR2 SMNVEV (reference sequence). Trimming pared 0 bases from V and 0 bases from J, leaving 20 bases between. CDR3 nucleotides: TGTGCCAGCAGTTTATCTCCTGGGACGGGGGGATTAGCTAACTATGGCTACACCTTC. It translates to CASSLSPGTGGLANYGYTF.

V usage is TRBV20-1 and J usage is TRBJ2-4; 11 bases fit TRBD2. Germline V CDR1 and CDR2: DFQATT, SNEGSKA (reference sequence). This CDR3 is 19 amino acids long. Trimming cost V 0 bases and J 8 bases; bases outside gene matches: 18. DNA for the CDR3: TGCAGTGCTAGAGATGCCCCCTATACTCTAGCGGGAGGTCTGGACATTCAGTACTTC. It is translated as CSARDAPYTLAGGLDIQYF.

The chain uses TRBV30 and TRBJ1-5; 10 nucleotides agree with TRBD1. This CDR3 region has 13 residues. The V gene end was trimmed by 5 bases and the J gene end by 2 bases; junction bases not matched to a gene: 0. The V gene's germline CDR1 is GTSNPN and CDR2 SVGIG (reference sequence). CDR3 protein: CAWGTGGNQPQHF. The CDR3 coding sequence is TGTGCCTGGGGGACAGGGGGCAATCAGCCCCAGCATTTT.

The CDR3 here is CASSGPTGNTYEQYF. In nucleotides, the CDR3 is TGTGCCAGCAGTGGGCCGACAGGCAACACCTACGAGCAGTACTTC. The rearrangement links TRBV28 to TRBJ2-7; D might be TRBD1 (6 bases). V shed 5 bases and J shed 2 bases, with 16 bases lying between them. CDR3 length equals 15 residues. The germline V gene encodes CDR1 MDHEN and CDR2 SYDVKM.

V usage is TRBV20-1 and J usage is TRBJ2-1; TRBD2 is a possible D gene (6 bases). The V gene lost 7 bases and the J gene lost 7 bases, with 20 bases spanning the gap. Germline loops: CDR1 DFQATT, CDR2 SNEGSKA (reference sequence). The CDR3 extends over 14 amino acids. CDR3 sequence (DNA): TGCAGTGTTCTTAATAGCGGCCTGGGGAATGAGCAGTTCTTC. This encodes CSVLNSGLGNEQFF.

This rearrangement joins TRBV2 to TRBJ1-2; TRBD1 agrees at 7 bases. The germline V gene encodes CDR1 SNHLY and CDR2 FYNNEI. Trimming at V came to 9 bases and at J to 4 bases, leaving 5 bases not matched to a gene. The CDR3 spans 12 residues. The CDR3 region is CASYDRVYGYTF. CDR3 DNA: TGTGCCAGTTACGACAGGGTCTATGGCTACACCTTC.

The V gene is TRBV7-8, the J gene TRBJ2-5, with TRBD2 matching 8 bases. The J segment lost 5 bases and the V segment lost 5 bases, leaving 19 bases of the junction unmatched. This CDR3 comprises 18 residues. The germline V gene encodes CDR1 SGHVS and CDR2 FQNEAQ. Here the CDR3 reads CASSGIRLAGSKRETQYF. Here the CDR3 DNA reads TGTGCCAGCAGCGGGATCCGTCTAGCGGGCAGCAAGAGGGAGACCCAGTACTTC.

This rearrangement joins TRBV5-6 to TRBJ2-3; no definite D call. Trimming cost V 4 bases and J 2 bases, with 17 bases left between them. The germline CDR1 and CDR2 sequences are SGHDT and YYEEEE. The CDR3 loop spans 16 amino acids. CDR3 sequence: CASSLIALRLTDTQYF. CDR3 sequence (DNA): TGTGCCAGCAGCCTAATAGCATTACGCCTCACAGATACGCAGTATTTT.

V usage is TRBV6-2 or TRBV6-3 and J usage is TRBJ2-3; no firm D call. V was shortened by 2 bases and J by 3 bases, with 12 bases between the two germline ends. Germline lookup yields CDR1 MNHEY and CDR2 SVGEGT. The length of the CDR3 is 15 residues. The CDR3: CASSYITGLTDTQYF. The DNA for the CDR3 is TGTGCCAGCAGTTACATTACGGGCTTAACAGATACGCAGTATTTT.

The V gene is TRBV20-1, the J gene TRBJ2-1, with no clear D. The CDR3 has 11 residues. In germline, CDR1 is DFQATT, CDR2 SNEGSKA (reference sequence). Between the trimmed V and J ends, which lost 6 bases and 7 bases, there was a span of 10 bases. CDR3 DNA: TGCAGTGCCGAAGGACGGAATGAGCAGTTCTTC. Its protein is CSAEGRNEQFF.